Below, one T cell receptor (beta chain) is given with its context. The data originate from a study of shared clonotypes between healthy human individuals. The data were produced by immunoSEQ multiplex PCR, yet TCRdb's version contains in-frame clones alone and is incomplete. The sample records approximately 1,500,000 clones, about 96% being singletons. Losses at the gene ends were 11 bases for V and 6 bases for J; bases not matched to a gene: 10. The V gene's germline CDR1 is MNHNS and CDR2 SASEGT. The CDR3 is 14 amino acids. The sample taken for sequencing was naive CD4+ T cells sorted from blood. Indicated subset: CD45RA+ positively selected. The V call is TRBV6-1, the J call TRBJ2-2, with 9 bases identical to TRBD1. This receptor was identified in a man aged 25 to 45 in good health. CDR3 nucleotide sequence: TGTGCCGCACCCAGGACAGGGGAGGCCGGGGAGCTGTTTTTT. This sequence encodes CAAPRTGEAGELFF.